This T cell receptor (beta chain) was captured in a study of T cell responses to AZD1222 COVID-19 vaccine. This clone was recorded a few times. The CDR3 spans 14 residues. V was shortened by 4 bases and J by 6 bases, with 16 bases between the two germline ends. In germline, CDR1 is SGHNT, CDR2 YENEEA. Libraries were prepared by immunoSEQ multiplex PCR; TCRdb keeps only in-frame clonotypes and omits some of them. The sample has 110,000 or so clones, roughly 88% seen once. This TCR was recovered from an adult in good health. Sequenced here: peripheral blood, sampled on day 0 of AZD1222 vaccination. The chain joins TRBV11-3 to TRBJ2-7, with a weak D call TRBD1 (5 bases). The CDR3 loop reads CASSSGISGSEQYF. As DNA, the CDR3 is TGTGCCAGCAGCTCAGGGATTTCGGGCAGCGAGCAGTACTTC.